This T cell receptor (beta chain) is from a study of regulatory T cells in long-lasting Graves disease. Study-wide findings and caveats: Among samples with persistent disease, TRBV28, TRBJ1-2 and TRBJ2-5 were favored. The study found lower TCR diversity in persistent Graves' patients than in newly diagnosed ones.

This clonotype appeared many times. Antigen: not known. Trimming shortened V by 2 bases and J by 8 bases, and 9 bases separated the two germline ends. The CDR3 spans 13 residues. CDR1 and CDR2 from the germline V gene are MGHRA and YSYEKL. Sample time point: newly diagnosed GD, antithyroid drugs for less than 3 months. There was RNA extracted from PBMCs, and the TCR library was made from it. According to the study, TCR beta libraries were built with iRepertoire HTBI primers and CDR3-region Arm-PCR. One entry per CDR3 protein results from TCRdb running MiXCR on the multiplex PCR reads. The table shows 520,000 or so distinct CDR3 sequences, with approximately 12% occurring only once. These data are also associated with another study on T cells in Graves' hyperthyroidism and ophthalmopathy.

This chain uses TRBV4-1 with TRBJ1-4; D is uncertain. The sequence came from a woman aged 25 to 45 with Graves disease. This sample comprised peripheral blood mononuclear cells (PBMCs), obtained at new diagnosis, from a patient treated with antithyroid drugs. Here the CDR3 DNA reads TGCGCCAGCAGCCAACCGGTCCCCGAAAAACTGTTTTTT. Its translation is CASSQPVPEKLFF.